Below, one T cell receptor (beta chain) is given with its context. The clone's antigen remains unknown. Per-base qualities were not stored, and no clone one base away is much larger. These data belong to a study of cytomegalovirus exposure and HLA in healthy donors (dated 2017 in TCRdb). A note on the overall study: According to an earlier analysis of several hundred of the donors, some 170 million T cells yielded roughly 110 million unique TCR beta sequences and 276 Gb of sequence data. An early release that covered several hundred HLA-typed donors contained approximately 300 gigabases of sequencing data and tens of millions of unique TCR sequences. Of the approximately 400 genotyped donors, roughly 80% fell in the genetic ancestry cluster associated with self-reported Caucasian donors. The study aimed to test whether signatures of past pathogen exposure could be identified by cataloging public T cell receptors. Using immunosequencing, the study profiled T cell repertoires from 550 to 750 subjects and related those repertoires to cytomegalovirus serostatus. Along with the roughly 670-subject first cohort, a separate validation cohort of some 130 different subjects was used. The study combined high-throughput TCR immunosequencing, statistical association of individual TCRs with disease status, and machine learning to predict cytomegalovirus infection status. A later analysis re-analyzed previously published TCR beta repertoires from roughly 630 donors and added high-resolution HLA genotyping to study TCR occurrence patterns. Rather than using new phenotypic data, the later analysis identified candidate immune exposures from TCR beta sequences and from how often those sequences occurred across donors. An earlier analysis of 587 of the donors applied high-throughput TCR beta sequencing to assess whether each TCR beta V gene segment acted as functional or pseudogenic. Donor age, sex, ethnicity and CMV serostatus were compiled alongside the repertoire data. A later genetic analysis used genome-wide SNP genotypes for about 60% of the roughly 700 donors, treating that subset as a discovery cohort. All discovery cohort repertoires had been generated on a single sequencing platform. Both class I and class II loci were covered by HLA typing, at four-digit resolution. Typing coverage differed by locus: A, B, C, DRB1 and DQB1 were typed in roughly 629-640 donors, DQA1 in 522, DPA1 in approximately 610, and DPB1 in roughly 450. Several DR-DQ haplotypes were handled as single units for association and clustering because linkage in the cohort was strong. Among about 360 genotyped donors of the cohort, an average of 235,054 unique TCR beta nucleotide sequences were sequenced per donor, around 20% of them non-productive. Overall results and qualifications from the work: A cluster of highly shared sequence variants was judged likely to represent a technical artifact of the sequencing pipeline. Because the 87-base-pair reads could not distinguish some IMGT-functional V segments, including TRBV6-2 and TRBV6-3, those segments were excluded. Compared with the roughly 670-donor mean, donors in an Asian-associated ancestry cluster had fewer N-insertions in productive TCRs, according to a later genetic analysis. The study listed 150 to 200 TCR beta chains as associated with cytomegalovirus. Only TCR beta chains were sequenced in this cohort, and the absence of alpha or paired-chain data limited detectable features. Because HLA typing was missing for some donors at each locus, association tests included only the typed subset. In vitro tests confirmed that a few of the cytomegalovirus-associated TCR beta chains recognize cytomegalovirus antigens. According to a later analysis, parvovirus B19, influenza, CMV and Epstein-Barr virus appeared linked to several top co-occurrence clusters. According to the authors, the approach could potentially be generalized to other disease states and immunological phenotypes. In a later genetic analysis, a missense DCLRE1C variant was associated with V-gene and J-gene trimming of TCR beta chains, and the association was replicated in an independent cohort. A further reported finding was that TCR beta sequences accurately predicted the HLA-A and HLA-B alleles for most subjects in the first cohort. In a later analysis, most CMV-associated TCR beta chains were found to appear HLA-restricted, with HLA associations seemingly driven largely by CMV exposure. Assigning TCR associations to individual alleles was difficult when HLA alleles, especially DR and DQ, strongly co-occurred. A later analysis found that HLA-associated TCR beta chains were more clonally expanded and had lower generation probabilities than equally common non-associated chains. In a later analysis, around 15,000 TCR beta sequences were associated with specific HLA alleles at a false discovery rate of 0.05. Roughly uniform sequencing depth across donors was assumed in presence/absence analyses, although this assumption may not hold. In both the original and validation cohorts, the classifier was reported to diagnose cytomegalovirus status with high specificity and sensitivity. While some public TCRs were present in many individuals, most TCR sequences turned up only very rarely across donors. For the cohort, immune exposure information was limited to CMV serostatus. In an earlier analysis of some 540 of the donors, most TCR beta V segments appeared in productive rearrangements about 87% or about 30% of the time, broadly matching IMGT annotations. A later analysis found that TCR association rates varied across HLA loci, with DRB1 alleles showing the most associated TCRs and HLA-C alleles the fewest. Because counts were too low, some 16 rarely observed V segments, including chromosome 9 orphons, were excluded from the earlier analysis of 587 of the donors. Linkage disequilibrium might explain the correlated functional status among segregating V segments, but an unknown experimental factor could not be excluded.

The cohort was made up of around 720 healthy bone marrow donors. At the time of sampling, all cohort members were nominally healthy, though unrecorded immune exposures were likely present. The donor was CMV seronegative and belonged to the group of several hundred seronegative cohort members. Every donor gave a peripheral blood sample, and the peripheral blood mononuclear cells from that sample were used for TCR beta sequencing. The Qiagen DNeasy Blood Extraction Kit was used to extract genomic DNA from the blood cell samples. CDR1 and CDR2 are read off the germline V gene as SGHVS and FQNEAQ. V is clipped by 5 bases and J by 1 base, and the sequence between their germline boundaries is 8 bases long. The CDR3 holds 13 amino acids from the cysteine to the phenylalanine. The DNA shown is the 39-base CDR3, in frame from base 1. The library was obtained by the immunoSEQ multiplex PCR assay. The multiplex PCR relied on a mix of 60 forward primers for TCR Vbeta segments and 13 reverse primers for TCR Jbeta segments. A multiplex PCR assay on genomic DNA amplified the CDR3 region of rearranged TCR beta genes. The amplified TCR beta libraries were sequenced on the Illumina HiSeq System as 87-base-pair reads. The published analysis was carried out like this. A later analysis tallied 75 million to 95 million unique TCR beta chains across the 666 repertoires, and approximately 12 million of those chains were shared by two or more donors. Raw reads were error-corrected and collapsed into unique sequences with a nearest-neighbor algorithm that merged closely related sequences to remove PCR and sequencing errors. V, D and J gene segments were assigned by aligning CDR3 sequences to IMGT reference sequences. For a sequence to be retained, at least a six-nucleotide match to both a V gene segment and a J gene segment was required. Rearrangements were called productive when the CDR3 lacked stop codons and stayed in frame with V and J; all others were non-productive. Following IMGT convention, CDR3 was defined as the stretch from the second conserved V-encoded cysteine to the conserved J-encoded phenylalanine. The earlier analysis of 550 to 650 of the donors excluded any sequence lacking an unambiguous match to a single V gene segment. In an earlier analysis of roughly 600 of the donors, a V segment was called functional when productive rearrangements were above 56.7%, and segregating when the standard deviation between donors exceeded 5%. To diagnose cytomegalovirus status from the catalog of TCR beta chain sequences, a statistical classification framework was built. V and J gene assignment, in a later analysis, came from comparing TCR nucleotide sequences with IMGT/GENE-DB human TR gene sequences. Using the TCRdist pipeline, a later analysis assigned CDR3 sequences along with most-parsimonious VDJ recombination scenarios. A later analysis defined each TCR beta chain by its CDR3 amino acid sequence plus V-gene family, and excluded reads lacking a unique V-gene family. In a later analysis, 500 to 700 highly shared, low-generation-probability nucleotide sequences were removed to address suspected cross-contamination and a sequencing artifact. A later analysis calculated a clonal expansion index for each public chain from normalized within-repertoire ranks of inferred template counts. Generation probabilities in a later analysis came from a VDJ recombination model fitted to out-of-frame rearrangements, and those results were checked against IGoR. Hypergeometric tests were used in a later analysis to score TCR-TCR, TCR-HLA and TCR-CMV co-occurrence, with a repertoire-size bias correction applied to the TCR pairs. To estimate false discovery rates, a later analysis permuted the HLA or CMV assignments 20 times. In a later analysis, co-occurring TCRs were grouped using DBSCAN, and TCRdist sequence similarity was added for clustering within HLA-allele-positive subsets. For co-occurrence clustering, repertoires with fewer than 30,000 or more than 120,000 public chains were excluded, along with five or six repertoires with anomalous nucleotide sharing. TCRdb retrieved this table from immuneACCESS and kept in-frame rearrangements only. Not all clones are present; in checked studies, unresolved V genes account for under half, and no reason is known for the remainder. The DNA gave D and trimming, while V, J and clone size come from that table. A total of 80,000 or so clones appear in this sample, around 78% of them only once. The ten largest clones represent approximately 3.4% of the sample.

The TCR was taken from a man in his forties in good health and CMV-seronegative. The chain couples TRBV7-8 to TRBJ1-1; confidence is insufficient to name the D gene. Source material: PBMCs. The nucleotides are TGTGCCAGCAGCCCTAGCCCGAACACTGAAGCTTTCTTT. Translation gives CASSPSPNTEAFF.